These T cell receptor beta chains were read from a single sample in a study of blood T cell repertoires in COVID-19. Repertoires were generated with immunoSEQ multiplex PCR, while TCRdb's copy carries only in-frame clones and drops some. The profile covers about 170,000 clones, with around 83% appearing a single time and roughly a fifth taken by the ten largest. The source material was peripheral blood. These receptors were obtained from a woman aged 65 to 85 who had recovered from COVID-19. CDR3s include the opening cysteine and the closing phenylalanine or tryptophan. The D gene is left open where the match is weak. Clone size is not always given. Where it is, it says once, few, many or a class for expanded clones.

cdr3_length,d_call,clone_size,j_call,v_call,cdr3_aa,cdr3_nt
15,TRBD2,once,TRBJ2-5,TRBV5-1,CASLPTSGAQETQYF,TGCGCCAGCCTCCCGACTAGCGGAGCCCAAGAGACCCAGTACTTC
15,NA,NA,TRBJ1-4,TRBV9,CASSVAHSTNEKLFF,TGTGCCAGCAGCGTAGCACACAGCACTAATGAAAAACTGTTTTTT
13,NA,NA,TRBJ2-5,TRBV24-1,CATSGVGRETQYF,TGTGCCACCAGTGGTGTGGGCCGGGAGACCCAGTACTTC
14,NA,once,TRBJ1-1,TRBV6-2/TRBV6-3,CASSLLSRGTEAFF,TGTGCCAGCAGTTTACTCAGTCGGGGCACTGAAGCTTTCTTT
12,NA,NA,TRBJ2-5,TRBV6-6,CASSRLPETQYF,TGTGCCAGCAGTAGACTACCGGAGACCCAGTACTTC
14,NA,few,TRBJ2-2,TRBV5-4,CASTLQGSTGELFF,TGTGCCAGCACCCTACAGGGATCCACCGGGGAGCTGTTTTTT
15,TRBD2,NA,TRBJ2-2,TRBV5-1,CASSPGTTNTGELFF,TGCGCCAGCAGCCCCGGGACTACGAACACCGGGGAGCTGTTTTTT
19,TRBD2,few,TRBJ2-7,TRBV7-9,CASSPGGGGGPSSRVEQYF,TGTGCCAGCAGCCCCGGGGGGGGCGGAGGTCCGTCGTCCCGGGTCGAGCAGTACTTC
16,TRBD2,few,TRBJ2-1,TRBV4-3,CASSPSVVAGGGEQFF,TGCGCCAGCAGCCCTTCCGTGGTAGCGGGAGGGGGTGAGCAGTTCTTC
16,TRBD1,NA,TRBJ1-1,TRBV5-1,CASSLVAGGGYTEAFF,TGCGCCAGCAGCTTGGTGGCAGGGGGCGGATACACTGAAGCTTTCTTT
14,TRBD1,NA,TRBJ1-5,TRBV19,CASSPGQHYQPQHF,TGTGCCAGTAGCCCGGGACAGCACTATCAGCCCCAGCATTTT
13,NA,NA,TRBJ1-5,TRBV7-2,CASSLRGRAIQHF,TGTGCCAGCAGCTTACGTGGCAGGGCTATCCAGCATTTT
13,NA,NA,TRBJ1-1,TRBV11-2,CASSIPGGTEAFF,TGTGCCAGCAGCATACCCGGGGGGACTGAAGCTTTCTTT
17,NA,NA,TRBJ1-5,TRBV7-2,CASSSPEGGFGNQPQHF,TGTGCCAGCAGCTCCCCGGAGGGGGGGTTCGGCAATCAGCCCCAGCATTTT
17,NA,NA,TRBJ1-3,TRBV14,CASSQGRGPSSGNTIYF,TGTGCCAGCAGCCAAGGCCGAGGGCCGAGCTCTGGAAACACCATATATTTT
13,NA,few,TRBJ2-3,TRBV5-1,CASSFDRTDTQYF,TGCGCCAGCAGCTTCGACAGAACAGATACGCAGTATTTT
15,TRBD2,NA,TRBJ2-7,TRBV28,CASSPPGLQDYEQYF,TGTGCCAGCAGTCCGCCGGGACTACAAGACTACGAGCAGTACTTC